This TCR beta chain was recorded in a study of shared clonotypes between healthy human individuals. Findings and limits, study-wide: Shared across a few donors were around 4.7% of the naive CD4 clonotypes.

CDR1 SGHTA and CDR2 FQGTGA come from the germline V gene. V lost 5 bases to trimming and J lost 3 bases, with 10 bases between them. CDR3 size: 13 residues. On this clone: What it recognizes is unknown.

Negatively enriched CD4+ T cells were divided by CD45RA into naive and memory. Deep-level running was used for the assay. TCRdb's copy holds only in-frame clones and misses some; the assay was immunoSEQ multiplex PCR. The data show 1.4 million or so clones, approximately 98.5% seen once. The chain couples TRBV7-3 to TRBJ2-5; D is unresolved. Sequencing was performed on naive CD4+ T cells sorted from blood. As to subset: CD45RA+ positively selected. This sequence was found in a man aged 30 to 39 in good health. In DNA, the CDR3 is TGTGCCAGCAGCCCGGCCCCCAAAGAGACCCAGTACTTC. Translated, it gives CASSPAPKETQYF.